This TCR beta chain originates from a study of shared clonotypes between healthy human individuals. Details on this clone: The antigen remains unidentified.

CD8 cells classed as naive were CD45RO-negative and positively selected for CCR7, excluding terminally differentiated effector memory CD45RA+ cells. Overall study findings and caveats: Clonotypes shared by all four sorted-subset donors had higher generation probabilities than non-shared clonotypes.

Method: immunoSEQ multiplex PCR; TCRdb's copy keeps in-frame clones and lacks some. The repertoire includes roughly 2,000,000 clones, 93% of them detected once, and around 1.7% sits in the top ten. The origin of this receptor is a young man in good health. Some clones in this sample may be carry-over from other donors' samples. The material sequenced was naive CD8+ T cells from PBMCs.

The CDR3 nucleotides are TGTGCCAGTAGTATCGGGGCGGGAGGGCCGTACACCGGGGAGCTGTTTTTT. Protein product: CASSIGAGGPYTGELFF. This chain uses TRBV19 with TRBJ2-2; 9 bases line up with TRBD2. The CDR3 sequence is 17 residues long. Germline V lookup: CDR1 LNHDA, CDR2 SQIVND (reference sequence). The V and J ends lost 3 bases and 3 bases, in that order; junction bases with no gene match: 8.